This TCR beta chain derives from a study of blood T cell repertoires in COVID-19. In the study overall: PBMCs, B-cell-depleted T cells, or T cells were the source of the cDNA or gDNA that made up the material.

TCRdb's copy holds only in-frame clones and misses some; the assay was immunoSEQ multiplex PCR. The sample includes under 300,000 clones, around 86% seen only once; the top ten take roughly 12%. With V trimmed by 1 base and J by 3 bases, 5 bases remained unmatched. This CDR3 is 15 amino acids long. Germline V CDR1 and CDR2: MRHNA, SNTAGT. The specimen sequenced was peripheral blood. This chain uses TRBV6-4 with TRBJ1-2; 7 bases are a match to TRBD1. This sequence was found in an older woman with active or convalescent COVID-19. CDR3 sequence: CASSDYPGTDYGYTF. In nucleotides, the CDR3 is TGTGCCAGCAGTGACTACCCCGGGACAGACTATGGCTACACCTTC.